Shown below are 18 T cell receptor beta chains from a single sample sequenced in a study of breast tumors, draining lymph nodes, adjacent tissues. One entry per CDR3 protein results from TCRdb running MiXCR on the multiplex PCR reads. Of about 140,000 distinct CDR3 sequences detected, about 33% appear once; the ten largest clones hold about 2.5%. The lymph nodes were axillary draining lymph nodes from breast cancer patients. The sequenced sample was axillary lymph node tissue. The source of these receptors is a female donor with breast cancer. Some clones in this sample may be carry-over from other donors' samples.

Many counts were recorded for this clonotype. The genes are TRBV4-1 and TRBJ1-3; D remains unclear. Trimming shortened V by 6 bases and J by 0 bases, and 12 bases separated the two germline ends. The CDR3 is made up of 15 amino acids. The germline gives CDR1 MGHRA, CDR2 YSYEKL. For the CDR3, the DNA is TGCGCCAGCAGAAGGGAGCGAAGCTCTGGAAACACCATATATTTT. It is translated as CASRRERSSGNTIYF.

This clonotype was recorded at least ten times. The chain uses TRBV20-1 and TRBJ2-3; D remains ambiguous. The CDR3 is 14 residues long. In germline, CDR1 is DFQATT, CDR2 SNEGSKA (reference sequence). V dropped 3 bases and J dropped 3 bases, with 13 bases sitting between them. CDR3 region: CSARPTIGTDTQYF. The CDR3 nucleotides read TGCAGTGCTAGGCCTACTATCGGTACAGATACGCAGTATTTT.

This clonotype was observed at least ten times. The rearrangement joins TRBV12-3 or TRBV12-4 to TRBJ2-7; 9 bases line up with TRBD2. The trim removed 5 bases at V and 4 bases at J, leaving 9 bases unmatched. This CDR3 comprises 15 residues. CDR3 bases: TGTGCCAGCAGTCCTCGGAGCGGGGGGTCATACGAGCAGTACTTC. This gives the protein CASSPRSGGSYEQYF.

This clonotype was counted ten times or more. For the CDR3, the DNA is TGTGCCAGCTCACCGCGGACAGGGTCGGCCTACGAGCAGTACTTC. Its protein is CASSPRTGSAYEQYF. This sequence joins TRBV18 and TRBJ2-7; TRBD1 agrees at 8 bases. CDR3 length: 15 amino acids. Germline CDR1 is KGHSH and CDR2 is LQKENI. Trimming removed 3 bases from V and 2 bases from J; junction bases left unmatched: 6.

This clonotype has a count of ten or more. The CDR3 DNA is TGTGCCAGCAGTTCTGACTACGAGCAGTACTTC. This translates into CASSSDYEQYF. The V and J genes are TRBV28 and TRBJ2-7; no reliable D call. CDR1 MDHEN and CDR2 SYDVKM come from the germline V gene. V dropped 4 bases and J dropped 3 bases, with 4 bases sitting between them. CDR3 length: 11 residues.

CDR3 region: CASSEFVSQSQPQYF. The CDR3 DNA reads TGTGCCAGCAGTGAATTTGTCTCCCAATCCCAGCCCCAGTACTTC. V gene TRBV2 combines with J gene TRBJ2-5, with D uncertain. From germline, CDR1 is SNHLY and CDR2 FYNNEI. V was cut by 2 bases and J by 9 bases, with 19 bases left in between. This CDR3 region has 15 residues.

This clonotype has ten or more counts. The chain joins TRBV6-5 to TRBJ2-3, with 8 bases identical to TRBD1. Germline assignment: CDR1 MNHEY and CDR2 SVGAGI. Trimming removed 5 bases from V and 4 bases from J; junction bases left unmatched: 8. This CDR3 comprises 15 residues. In DNA form, the CDR3 reads TGTGCCAGCAGTCGACAGGGGTTTCTCGCAGATACGCAGTATTTT. This sequence encodes CASSRQGFLADTQYF.

The V and J genes are TRBV6-1 and TRBJ2-3; the match to TRBD1 covers 11 bases. The CDR3 has 16 amino acids. Losses at the gene ends were 7 bases for V and 2 bases for J; bases not matched to a gene: 8. Germline CDR1 is MNHNS and CDR2 is SASEGT. CDR3 sequence reads: CASNWDRGKTTDTQYF. CDR3 nucleotides: TGTGCCAGCAATTGGGACAGGGGGAAAACCACAGATACGCAGTATTTT.

This clonotype was seen repeatedly, ten times or more. The chain carries TRBV18 and TRBJ1-4; no firm D call. The CDR3 covers 12 residues. The germline V gene encodes CDR1 KGHSH and CDR2 LQKENI. V lost 2 bases to trimming and J lost 8 bases, with 6 bases between them. The CDR3 DNA reads TGTGCCAGCTCACCAGTGGAGGAAAAACTGTTTTTT. As protein: CASSPVEEKLFF. Full variable domain (rest looked up from reference TRBV18 and TRBJ1-4): NAGVMQNPRHLVRRRGQEARLRCSPMKGHSHVYWYRQLPEEGLKFMVYLQKENIIDESGMPKERFSAEFPKEGPSILRIQQVVRGDSAAYFCASSPVEEKLFFGSGTQLSVL.

This clonotype occurred many times. This rearrangement joins TRBV7-9 to TRBJ1-1; D call uncertain. V was trimmed by 1 base and J by 6 bases, leaving 12 bases between them. This CDR3 contains 14 residues. Germline values: CDR1 SEHNR, CDR2 FQNEAQ (reference sequence). Here the CDR3 reads CASSLVSGSAEAFF. In DNA form, the CDR3 reads TGTGCCAGCAGCTTAGTTTCGGGTTCGGCTGAAGCTTTCTTT.

This clonotype was picked up many times. J is TRBJ2-3 and V is TRBV18, with D perhaps TRBD1 (6 bases). The CDR3 totals 16 residues. Trimming took off 2 bases at V and 0 bases at J, with 12 bases between the two ends. The germline gives CDR1 KGHSH, CDR2 LQKENI. CDR3 sequence (DNA): TGTGCCAGCTCACCAAACAGGGTGCGGAGCACAGATACGCAGTATTTT. Protein: CASSPNRVRSTDTQYF.

The rearrangement uses TRBV11-3 and TRBJ1-6, with TRBD1 matching over 9 bases. The V gene end was trimmed by 8 bases and the J gene end by 7 bases; junction bases not matched to a gene: 6. The CDR3 is made up of 14 amino acids. Germline V gene sequence: CDR1 SGHNT, CDR2 YENEEA. The CDR3 DNA sequence: TGTGCCAGCGGCCGGACAGGGGCGAATTCACCCCTCCACTTT. It encodes CASGRTGANSPLHF. Looking up the rest from reference TRBV11-3 and TRBJ1-6 gives the full variable domain: EAGVVQSPRYKIIEKKQPVAFWCNPISGHNTLYWYLQNLGQGPELLIRYENEEAVDDSQLPKDRFSAERLKGVDSTLKIQPAELGDSAVYLCASGRTGANSPLHFGNGTRLTVT.

The chain employs TRBV4-1 and TRBJ2-3, with D perhaps matching TRBD1 (5 bases). The CDR3 totals 16 residues. The V end lost 1 base, the J end lost 4 bases, and 15 bases lay between the germline ends. Germline lookup yields CDR1 MGHRA and CDR2 YSYEKL. The CDR3 here is CASSQGGQGHADTQYF. CDR3 nucleotides: TGCGCCAGCAGCCAAGGTGGGCAGGGTCATGCAGATACGCAGTATTTT.

This chain joins TRBV24-1 and TRBJ2-2, with D unclear. This CDR3 has 12 residues. The germline V gene encodes CDR1 KGHDR and CDR2 SFDVKD. CDR3: CATLPNTGELFF. The CDR3 DNA reads as TGTGCTACCCTACCTAACACCGGGGAGCTGTTTTTT.

This clonotype was seen many times. The gene calls are TRBV5-1 and TRBJ2-7; D might be TRBD1 or TRBD2, each matching 5 bases. The CDR3 spans 14 residues. Germline loops: CDR1 SGHRS, CDR2 YFSETQ. Trimming stripped 3 bases from V and 2 bases from J, with 12 bases between. The CDR3 DNA follows: TGCGCCAGCAGCTCCCGGGACGAGCCCTACGAGCAGTACTTC. It translates to CASSSRDEPYEQYF.

This clonotype was seen ten or more times. This chain uses TRBV2 with TRBJ2-1; no reliable D call. The CDR3 spans 12 residues. V was clipped by 8 bases and J by 8 bases, with 13 bases between them. Germline assignment: CDR1 SNHLY and CDR2 FYNNEI. Written as DNA, the CDR3 is TGTGCCAGCCGAACCTTAGGCGATGAGCAGTTCTTC. Its protein product is CASRTLGDEQFF.

The rearrangement joins TRBV19 to TRBJ2-4; 12 positions agree with TRBD2. The CDR3 extends over 16 amino acids. Germline V gene data show CDR1 as LNHDA and CDR2 as SQIVND (reference sequence). V lost 5 bases and J lost 4; bases outside the gene matches: 6. CDR3 nucleotides: TGTGCCAGTAGTGGGGGACTAGCGGGCGAAAAAAACATTCAGTACTTC. This sequence encodes CASSGGLAGEKNIQYF.

This clonotype was recorded at least ten times. The chain uses TRBV9 and TRBJ2-3, with TRBD2 as a possible D gene (5 bases). Germline CDR1 SGDLS, CDR2 YYNGEE. The CDR3 covers 14 residues. Trimming pared 0 bases from V and 4 bases from J, leaving 9 bases between. The CDR3, as DNA: TGTGCCAGCAGCGTAGGGTGGACTTCAGATACGCAGTATTTT. Translated: CASSVGWTSDTQYF.